The 12 T cell receptor beta chains below come from one sample, sequenced in a study of blood T cell repertoires in COVID-19 (dated by TCRdb to between 2020 and 2021). Library construction relied on the immunoSEQ multiplex PCR assay. TCRdb retrieved this table from immuneACCESS and kept in-frame rearrangements only. Not all clones are present; in checked studies, unresolved V genes account for under half, and no reason is known for the remainder. The sample data list approximately 140,000 clones, and about 85% of these were observed just once. The ten largest make up roughly 4% of the sample. The sample was peripheral blood. The receptor set was obtained from a woman aged 60-75 years with active or convalescent COVID-19.

The rearrangement joins TRBV7-5 to TRBJ1-5. TRBV7-5 is noted as a pseudogene. The CDR3 spans 17 residues. CDR3 in DNA: TGTGCCAGAAGCTTATCAGGGCGGGGGCAAGGCAATCAGCCCCAGCATTTT. This codes for CARSLSGRGQGNQPQHF.

The sample holds one count of this clone. V gene TRBV15 combines with J gene TRBJ2-7, with D maybe TRBD1 (6 bases). There are 15 residues in the CDR3. V shed 0 bases and J shed 2 bases, with 11 bases lying between them. Germline lookup yields CDR1 LNHNV and CDR2 YYDKDF (reference sequence). Here the CDR3 reads CATSRELQGAYEQYF. The CDR3 coding sequence is TGTGCCACCAGCAGAGAATTACAGGGTGCCTACGAGCAGTACTTC.

In its sample, this clone was seen once. This sequence joins TRBV6-4 and TRBJ1-2; 7 bases line up with TRBD1. Germline V gene data show CDR1 as MRHNA and CDR2 as SNTAGT. After removal of 5 bases from V and 7 bases from J, the junction contained 7 bases not matched to a gene. The CDR3 covers 13 residues. The CDR3 bases are TGTGCCAGCAGTTTCTCAGGGGGAAGTGGCTACACCTTC. Protein sequence: CASSFSGGSGYTF.

The chain employs TRBV5-1 and TRBJ1-1; D is ambiguous. Germline values: CDR1 SGHRS, CDR2 YFSETQ. CDR3 length: 13 residues. The V end was cut by 0 bases, the J end by 6 bases, with 9 bases between. The CDR3 DNA sequence: TGCGCCAGCAGCTTGGGGCAGACTTCTGAAGCTTTCTTT. Encoded protein: CASSLGQTSEAFF.

The rearrangement joins TRBV6-5 to TRBJ1-1, with D perhaps TRBD1 (6 bases). The V end was cut by 6 bases, the J end by 1 base, with 9 bases between. The CDR3 totals 13 residues. CDR1 is MNHEY, CDR2 SVGAGI, per germline. CDR3 sequence (DNA): TGTGCCAGCAGGGTAGGGGGGAACACTGAAGCTTTCTTT. This gives the protein CASRVGGNTEAFF.

The sample holds one count of this clone. The chain is built from TRBV10-3 and TRBJ2-7, with no clear D. Germline loops: CDR1 ENHRY, CDR2 SYGVKD. The CDR3 loop spans 11 amino acids. Trimming took off 8 bases at V and 0 bases at J, with 5 bases between the two ends. The CDR3, as DNA: TGTGCCATCGCGGACTCCTACGAGCAGTACTTC. This sequence encodes CAIADSYEQYF.

This clone appeared once. The chain has TRBV7-2 and TRBJ2-5; D is ambiguous. The CDR3 loop spans 15 amino acids. The ends were cut back, 5 bases at V and 5 bases at J, with 18 bases in the middle. The germline CDR1 and CDR2 sequences are SGHTA and FQGNSA. The CDR3 bases are TGTGCCAGCAGCCCGCGAGGTCCCTTAGGCGAGACCCAGTACTTC. Translating it yields CASSPRGPLGETQYF.

This clone was observed a single time. V gene TRBV10-3 combines with J gene TRBJ2-7, with 7 bases lining up with TRBD1. Germline V gives CDR1 ENHRY, CDR2 SYGVKD. This CDR3 comprises 14 residues. V lost 3 bases to trimming and J lost 2 bases; unmatched junction nucleotides: 4. The CDR3 bases are TGTGCCATCAGTGATAGACAGGGCCCCTACGAGCAGTACTTC. Its protein is CAISDRQGPYEQYF.

The chain carries TRBV6-1 and TRBJ1-5; a possible D gene is TRBD1 (5 bases). The germline V gene encodes CDR1 MNHNS and CDR2 SASEGT. CDR3 length equals 13 residues. V lost 3 bases to trimming and J lost 9 bases, with 12 bases between them. The CDR3 DNA reads as TGTGCCAGCAGTGAGCTGGACACTCTGCCCCAGCATTTT. Translation: CASSELDTLPQHF.

The chain is built from TRBV12-3 or TRBV12-4 and TRBJ1-1; tentatively, D is TRBD1 (5 bases). The CDR3 runs 13 residues. Trimming took 1 base from V and 5 from J, leaving 8 bases between them. CDR3 bases: TGTGCCAGCAGTTTAGATCAGGGTACTGAAGCTTTCTTT. It specifies CASSLDQGTEAFF.

This clone was counted only a few times. The chain recombines TRBV27 with TRBJ1-6; 7 nucleotides match TRBD1. The CDR3 length is 14 residues. With 5 bases clipped from V and 6 bases from J, the junction kept 4 bases outside the gene matches. Germline values: CDR1 MNHEY, CDR2 SMNVEV (reference sequence). Here the CDR3 reads CASSVGQPNSPLHF. The CDR3 DNA reads as TGTGCCAGCAGTGTGGGACAGCCTAATTCACCCCTCCACTTT.

The chain is built from TRBV5-1 and TRBJ2-5; 10 nucleotides line up with TRBD2. The J segment lost 3 bases and the V segment lost 5 bases, leaving 4 bases of the junction unmatched. The germline CDR1 and CDR2 sequences are SGHRS and YFSETQ. This CDR3 is 14 amino acids long. The CDR3 region is CASRPGTSEETQYF. Here the CDR3 DNA reads TGCGCCAGCAGACCCGGGACTAGCGAAGAGACCCAGTACTTC.